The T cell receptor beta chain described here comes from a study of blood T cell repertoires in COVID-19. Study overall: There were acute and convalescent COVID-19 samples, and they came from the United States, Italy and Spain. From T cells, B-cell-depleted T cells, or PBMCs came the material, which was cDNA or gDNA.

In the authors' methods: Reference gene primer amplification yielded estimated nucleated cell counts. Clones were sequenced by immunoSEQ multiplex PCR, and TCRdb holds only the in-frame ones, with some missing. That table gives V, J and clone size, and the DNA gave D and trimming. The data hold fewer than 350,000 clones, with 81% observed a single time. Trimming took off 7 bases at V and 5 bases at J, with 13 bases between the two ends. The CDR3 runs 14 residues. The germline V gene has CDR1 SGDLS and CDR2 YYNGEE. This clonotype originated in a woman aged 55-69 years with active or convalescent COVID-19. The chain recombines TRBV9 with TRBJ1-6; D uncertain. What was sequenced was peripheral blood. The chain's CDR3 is CASRTGMNNSPLHF. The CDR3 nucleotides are TGTGCCAGCCGTACGGGGATGAATAATTCACCCCTCCACTTT.